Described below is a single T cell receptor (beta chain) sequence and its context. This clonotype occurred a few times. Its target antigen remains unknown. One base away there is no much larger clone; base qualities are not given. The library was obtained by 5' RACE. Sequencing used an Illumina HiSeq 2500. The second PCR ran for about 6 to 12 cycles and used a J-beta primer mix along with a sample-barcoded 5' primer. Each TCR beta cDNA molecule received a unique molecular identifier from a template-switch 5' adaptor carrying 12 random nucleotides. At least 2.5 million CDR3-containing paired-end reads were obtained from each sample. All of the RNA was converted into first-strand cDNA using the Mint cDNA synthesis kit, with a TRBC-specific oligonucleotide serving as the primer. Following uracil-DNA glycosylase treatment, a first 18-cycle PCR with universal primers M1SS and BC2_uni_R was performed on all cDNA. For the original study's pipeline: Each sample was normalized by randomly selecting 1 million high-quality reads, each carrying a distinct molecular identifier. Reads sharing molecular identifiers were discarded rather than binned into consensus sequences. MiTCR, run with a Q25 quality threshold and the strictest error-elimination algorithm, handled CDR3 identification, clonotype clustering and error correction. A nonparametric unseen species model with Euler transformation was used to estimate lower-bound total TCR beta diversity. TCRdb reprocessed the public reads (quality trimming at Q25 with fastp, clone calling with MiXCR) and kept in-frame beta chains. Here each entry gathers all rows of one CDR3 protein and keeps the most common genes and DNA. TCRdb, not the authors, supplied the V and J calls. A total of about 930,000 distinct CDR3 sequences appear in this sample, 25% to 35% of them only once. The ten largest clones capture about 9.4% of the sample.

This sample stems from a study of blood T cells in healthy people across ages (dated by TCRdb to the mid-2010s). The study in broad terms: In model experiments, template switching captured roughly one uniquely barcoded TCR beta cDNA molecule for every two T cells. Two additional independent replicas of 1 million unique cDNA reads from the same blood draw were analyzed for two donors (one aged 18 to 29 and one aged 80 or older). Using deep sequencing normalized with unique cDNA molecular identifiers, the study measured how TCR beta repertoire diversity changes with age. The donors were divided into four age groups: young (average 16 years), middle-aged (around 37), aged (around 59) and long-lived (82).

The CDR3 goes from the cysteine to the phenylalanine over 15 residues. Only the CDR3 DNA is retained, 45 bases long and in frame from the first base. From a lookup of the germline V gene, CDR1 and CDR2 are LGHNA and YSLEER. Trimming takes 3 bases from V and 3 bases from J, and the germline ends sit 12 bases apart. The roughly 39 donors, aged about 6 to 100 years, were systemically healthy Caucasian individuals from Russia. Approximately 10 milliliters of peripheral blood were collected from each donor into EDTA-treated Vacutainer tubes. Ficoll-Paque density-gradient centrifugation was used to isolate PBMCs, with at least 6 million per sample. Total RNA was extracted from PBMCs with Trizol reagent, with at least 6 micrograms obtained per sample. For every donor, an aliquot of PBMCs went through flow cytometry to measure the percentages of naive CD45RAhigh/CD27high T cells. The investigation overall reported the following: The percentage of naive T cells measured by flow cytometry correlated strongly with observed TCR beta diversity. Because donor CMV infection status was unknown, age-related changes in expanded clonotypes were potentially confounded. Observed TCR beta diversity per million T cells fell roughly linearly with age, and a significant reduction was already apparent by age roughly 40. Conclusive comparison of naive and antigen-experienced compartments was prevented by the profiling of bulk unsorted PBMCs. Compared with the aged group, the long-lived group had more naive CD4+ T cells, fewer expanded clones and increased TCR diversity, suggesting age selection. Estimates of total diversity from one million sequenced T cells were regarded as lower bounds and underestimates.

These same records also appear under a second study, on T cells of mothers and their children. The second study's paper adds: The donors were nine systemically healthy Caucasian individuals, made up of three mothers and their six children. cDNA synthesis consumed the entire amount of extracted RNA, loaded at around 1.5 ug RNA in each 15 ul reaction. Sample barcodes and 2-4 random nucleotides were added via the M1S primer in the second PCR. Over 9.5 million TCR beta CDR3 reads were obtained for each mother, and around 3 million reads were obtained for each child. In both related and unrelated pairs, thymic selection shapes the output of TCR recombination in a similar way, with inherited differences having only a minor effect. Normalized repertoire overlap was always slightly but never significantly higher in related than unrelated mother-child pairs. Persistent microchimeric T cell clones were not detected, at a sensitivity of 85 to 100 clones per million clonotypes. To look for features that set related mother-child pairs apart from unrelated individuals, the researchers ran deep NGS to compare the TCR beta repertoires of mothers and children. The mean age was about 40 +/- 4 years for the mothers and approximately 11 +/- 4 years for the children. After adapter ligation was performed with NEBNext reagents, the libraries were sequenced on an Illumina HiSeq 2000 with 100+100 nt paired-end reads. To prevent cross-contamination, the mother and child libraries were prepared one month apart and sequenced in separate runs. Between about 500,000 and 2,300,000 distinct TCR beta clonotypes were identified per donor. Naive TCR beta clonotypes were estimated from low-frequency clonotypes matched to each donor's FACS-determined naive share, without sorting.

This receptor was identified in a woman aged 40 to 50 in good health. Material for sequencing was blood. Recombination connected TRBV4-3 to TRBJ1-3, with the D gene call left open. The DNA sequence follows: TGCGCCAGCAGCCACCTAGGGCCAAGTGGAAACACCATATATTTT. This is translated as CASSHLGPSGNTIYF.